This T cell receptor (beta chain) derives from a study of cytomegalovirus exposure and HLA in healthy donors. Sequencing used immunoSEQ multiplex PCR; TCRdb keeps in-frame clones, though not all of them. The sample carries some 310,000 clones, around 90% recorded once. Comments on this clone: This sample also contains other DNA sequences that code for the same CDR3.

Germline V lookup: CDR1 LNHNV, CDR2 YYDKDF (reference sequence). V lost 1 base to trimming and J lost 3 bases; unmatched junction nucleotides: 3. CDR3 length: 15 residues. The clonotype was recovered from a man under 40 in good health and CMV-seronegative. The sequencing input was PBMCs. The gene calls are TRBV15 and TRBJ2-3, with TRBD1 matching over 8 bases. CDR3 coding DNA: TGTGCCACCAGCAGAGGAACAGGGGGTACAGATACGCAGTATTTT. Amino acids: CATSRGTGGTDTQYF.